The clone carrying this T cell receptor (beta chain) was seen ten or more times. The germline V gene encodes CDR1 MGHDK and CDR2 SYGVNS. Trimming removed 2 bases from V and 4 bases from J, with 12 bases in between. This CDR3 contains 15 residues. The data were taken from a study of Graves' ophthalmopathy and Graves' hyperthyroidism. Amplification from RNA transcripts yielded the TCR beta CDR3 regions. The authors performed first-round RT-PCR with HTBI primers and then a second-round multiplex PCR. Using its own MiXCR run on the multiplex PCR reads, TCRdb lists one record per CDR3 protein. The sample records under 200,000 distinct CDR3 sequences, 30% to 45% being singletons.

The V gene is TRBV25-1, the J gene TRBJ1-3; a weak D match, TRBD1 (5 bases). Sequences were obtained from peripheral blood. The source is a woman aged 40 to 50 with Graves' ophthalmopathy. CDR3 sequence reads: CASSEQGREGNTIYF. The CDR3 DNA reads TGTGCCAGCAGTGAACAGGGTCGGGAAGGAAACACCATATATTTT.